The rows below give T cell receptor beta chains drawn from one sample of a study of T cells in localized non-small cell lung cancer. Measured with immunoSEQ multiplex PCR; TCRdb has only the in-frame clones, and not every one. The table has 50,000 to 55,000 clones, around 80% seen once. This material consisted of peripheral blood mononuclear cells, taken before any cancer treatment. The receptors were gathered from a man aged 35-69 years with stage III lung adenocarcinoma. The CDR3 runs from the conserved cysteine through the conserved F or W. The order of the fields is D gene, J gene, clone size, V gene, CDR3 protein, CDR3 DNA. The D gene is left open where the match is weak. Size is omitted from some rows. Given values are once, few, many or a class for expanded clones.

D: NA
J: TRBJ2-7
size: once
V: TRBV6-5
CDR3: CASSYSRDAAYEQYF
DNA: TGTGCCAGCAGTTACTCGAGGGACGCAGCCTACGAGCAGTACTTC

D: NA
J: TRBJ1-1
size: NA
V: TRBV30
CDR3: CAWSVPAIPNTEAFF
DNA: TGTGCCTGGAGTGTACCCGCGATCCCCAACACTGAAGCTTTCTTT

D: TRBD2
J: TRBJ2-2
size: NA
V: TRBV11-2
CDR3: CASSFGLAGGPERELFF
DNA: TGTGCCAGCAGCTTCGGACTAGCGGGAGGCCCTGAGCGGGAGCTGTTTTTT

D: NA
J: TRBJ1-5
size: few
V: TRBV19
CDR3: CASSAGSNQPQHF
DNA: TGTGCCAGTAGTGCGGGTAGCAATCAGCCCCAGCATTTT

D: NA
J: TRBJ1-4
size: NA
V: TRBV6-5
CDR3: CASSFSSREKLFF
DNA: TGTGCCAGCAGTTTTTCGAGTCGGGAAAAACTGTTTTTT

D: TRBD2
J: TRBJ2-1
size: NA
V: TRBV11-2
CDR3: CASSSGLGGRIHNEQFF
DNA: TGTGCCAGCAGCTCGGGGCTAGGCGGGAGGATCCACAATGAGCAGTTCTTC

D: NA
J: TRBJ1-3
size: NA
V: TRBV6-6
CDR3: CASSQVTGNTIYF
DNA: TGTGCCAGCAGTCAGGTTACTGGAAACACCATATATTTT

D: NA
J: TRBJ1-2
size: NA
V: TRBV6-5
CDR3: CASTRSRERGGYTF
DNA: TGTGCCAGCACACGGTCAAGGGAGCGGGGTGGCTACACCTTC

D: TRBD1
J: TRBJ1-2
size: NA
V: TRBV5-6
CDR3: CASSLPGQGSNYGYTF
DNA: TGTGCCAGCAGCTTACCGGGACAGGGCTCCAACTATGGCTACACCTTC

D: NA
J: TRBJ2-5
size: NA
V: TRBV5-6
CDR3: CASSLVTLGGETQYF
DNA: TGTGCCAGCAGCTTGGTGACTCTAGGTGGAGAGACCCAGTACTTC

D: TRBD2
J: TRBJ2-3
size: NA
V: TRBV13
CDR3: CASSSSGTSGRGDTQYF
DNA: TGTGCCAGCAGCTCCTCCGGGACTAGCGGGAGGGGAGATACGCAGTATTTT

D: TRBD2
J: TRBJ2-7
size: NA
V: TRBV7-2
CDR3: CASSLDSSGSYEQYF
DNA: TGTGCCAGCAGCTTAGATTCTAGCGGGAGCTACGAGCAGTACTTC

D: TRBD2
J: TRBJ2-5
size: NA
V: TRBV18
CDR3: CASSPMTSEETQYF
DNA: TGTGCCAGCTCACCAATGACTAGCGAAGAGACCCAGTACTTC

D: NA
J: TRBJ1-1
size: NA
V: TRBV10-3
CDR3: CAIRQAGDGTEAFF
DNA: TGTGCCATCAGGCAGGCAGGGGACGGGACTGAAGCTTTCTTT

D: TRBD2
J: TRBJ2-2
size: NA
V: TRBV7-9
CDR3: CASSPRTRITGELFF
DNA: TGTGCCAGCAGCCCCCGGACTAGGATCACCGGGGAGCTGTTTTTT

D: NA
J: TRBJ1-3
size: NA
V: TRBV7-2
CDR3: CASSPGGGERNTIYF
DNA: TGTGCCAGCAGCCCTGGTGGAGGGGAGAGAAACACCATATATTTT

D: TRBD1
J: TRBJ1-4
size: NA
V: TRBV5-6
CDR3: CASSTRQGSEKLFF
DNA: TGTGCCAGCAGCACTCGACAGGGAAGTGAAAAACTGTTTTTT

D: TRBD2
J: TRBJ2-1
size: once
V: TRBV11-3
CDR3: CASSRGGGYNEQFF
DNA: TGTGCCAGCAGCCGTGGCGGGGGGTACAATGAGCAGTTCTTC

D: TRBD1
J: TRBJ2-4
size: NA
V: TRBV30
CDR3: CAWISRGNGIQYF
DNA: TGTGCCTGGATTAGCAGGGGGAACGGCATTCAGTACTTC

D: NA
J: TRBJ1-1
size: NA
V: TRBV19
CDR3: CASLRNLEAFF
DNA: TGTGCTAGCCTCCGGAACCTCGAAGCTTTCTTT

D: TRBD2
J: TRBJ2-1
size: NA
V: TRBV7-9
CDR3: CASSTPGTSGTPNEQFF
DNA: TGTGCCAGCAGCACCCCCGGGACTAGCGGGACCCCCAATGAGCAGTTCTTC

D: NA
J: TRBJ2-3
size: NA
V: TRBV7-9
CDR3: CASSLTIDTQYF
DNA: TGTGCCAGCAGCCTTACGATAGATACGCAGTATTTT

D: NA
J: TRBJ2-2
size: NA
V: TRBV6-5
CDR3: CASTDHRGELFF
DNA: TGTGCCAGCACCGACCATCGGGGGGAGCTGTTTTTT

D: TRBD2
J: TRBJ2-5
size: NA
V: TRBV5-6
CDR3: CASSFLAGQETQYF
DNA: TGTGCCAGCAGCTTCCTAGCGGGCCAAGAGACCCAGTACTTC

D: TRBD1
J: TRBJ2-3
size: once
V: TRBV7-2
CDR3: CASSSGTGLGDTQYF
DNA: TGTGCCAGCAGCTCAGGGACAGGCCTGGGGGATACGCAGTATTTT

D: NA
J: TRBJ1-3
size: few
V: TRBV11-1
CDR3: CASSFPGTNTIYF
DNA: TGTGCCAGCAGCTTTCCCGGGACGAACACCATATATTTT

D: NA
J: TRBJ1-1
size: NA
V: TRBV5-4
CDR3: CASSLGSGPGAEAFF
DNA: TGTGCCAGCAGCTTAGGGTCTGGACCAGGCGCTGAAGCTTTCTTT

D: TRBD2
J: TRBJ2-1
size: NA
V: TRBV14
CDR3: CASSPVVLAGVNEQFF
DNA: TGTGCCAGCAGCCCAGTAGTACTAGCGGGCGTCAATGAGCAGTTCTTC

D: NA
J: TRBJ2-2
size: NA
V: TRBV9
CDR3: CASSPTGTPNTGELFF
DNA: TGTGCCAGCAGCCCCACCGGGACACCCAACACCGGGGAGCTGTTTTTT

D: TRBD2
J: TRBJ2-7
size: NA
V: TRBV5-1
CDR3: CASSLVLAGEGEQYF
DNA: TGCGCCAGCAGCTTGGTCCTAGCGGGAGAAGGGGAGCAGTACTTC

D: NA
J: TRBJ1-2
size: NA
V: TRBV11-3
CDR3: CASSFTGAYGYTF
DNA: TGTGCCAGCAGCTTCACCGGGGCGTATGGCTACACCTTC

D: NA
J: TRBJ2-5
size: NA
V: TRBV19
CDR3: CASSPIVHGEQETQYF
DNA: TGTGCCAGTAGTCCCATAGTCCACGGTGAACAAGAGACCCAGTACTTC

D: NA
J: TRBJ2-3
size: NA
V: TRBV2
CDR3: CASRMDTQYF
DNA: TGTGCCAGCAGAATGGATACGCAGTATTTT

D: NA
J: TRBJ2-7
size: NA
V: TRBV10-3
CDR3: CAISSDRTSYEQYF
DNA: TGTGCCATCAGTTCCGACAGGACCTCCTACGAGCAGTACTTC

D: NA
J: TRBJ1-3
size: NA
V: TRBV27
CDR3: CASSLQGGDAGNTIYF
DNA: TGTGCCAGCAGTTTACAGGGAGGAGATGCTGGAAACACCATATATTTT

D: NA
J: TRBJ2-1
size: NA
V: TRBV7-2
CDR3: CASSSDGYNEQFF
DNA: TGTGCCAGCAGCTCAGACGGTTACAATGAGCAGTTCTTC

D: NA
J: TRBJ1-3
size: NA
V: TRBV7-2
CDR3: CASSRDISGNTIYF
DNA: TGTGCCAGCAGCCGGGACATCTCTGGAAACACCATATATTTT

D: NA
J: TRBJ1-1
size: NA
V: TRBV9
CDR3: CASSASGKTEAFF
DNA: TGTGCCAGCAGCGCCTCCGGGAAAACTGAAGCTTTCTTT

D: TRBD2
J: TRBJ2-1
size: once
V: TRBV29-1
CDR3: CSALTGTTGNEQFF
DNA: TGCAGCGCCTTAACCGGGACTACCGGCAATGAGCAGTTCTTC

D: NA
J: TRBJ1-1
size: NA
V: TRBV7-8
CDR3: CASSLGGGSMNTEAFF
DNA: TGTGCCAGCAGCTTGGGGGGGGGATCTATGAACACTGAAGCTTTCTTT

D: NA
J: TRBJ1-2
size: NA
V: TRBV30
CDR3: CAWSGTAKGYTF
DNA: TGTGCCTGGAGCGGGACCGCGAAGGGCTACACCTTC

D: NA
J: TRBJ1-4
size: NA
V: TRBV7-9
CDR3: CASSLGGTNEKLFF
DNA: TGTGCCAGCAGCCTAGGGGGGACTAATGAAAAACTGTTTTTT

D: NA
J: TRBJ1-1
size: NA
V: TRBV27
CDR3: CASSWTPNTEAFF
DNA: TGTGCCAGCAGTTGGACGCCGAACACTGAAGCTTTCTTT

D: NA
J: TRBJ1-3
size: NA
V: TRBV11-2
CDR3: CASSLVAGGNTIYF
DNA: TGTGCCAGCAGCTTAGTCGCAGGGGGAAACACCATATATTTT

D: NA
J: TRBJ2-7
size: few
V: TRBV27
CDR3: CASSFLGSAGALEQYF
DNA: TGTGCCAGCAGTTTCTTAGGGTCAGCAGGGGCTTTGGAGCAGTACTTC

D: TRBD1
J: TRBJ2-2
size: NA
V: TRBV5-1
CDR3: CASSQSRDRVGTGELFF
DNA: TGCGCCAGCAGCCAGTCCCGGGACAGGGTTGGGACCGGGGAGCTGTTTTTT

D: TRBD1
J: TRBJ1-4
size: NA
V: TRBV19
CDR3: CASSADRVNEKLFF
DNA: TGTGCCAGTAGTGCGGACAGGGTTAATGAAAAACTGTTTTTT

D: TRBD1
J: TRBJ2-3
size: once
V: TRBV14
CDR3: CASSQGTGGYYF
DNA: TGTGCCAGCAGCCAGGGGACAGGGGGCTATTATTTT

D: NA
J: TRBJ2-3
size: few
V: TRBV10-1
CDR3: CASSESRNYQDTQYF
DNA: TGCGCCAGCAGTGAGTCAAGGAACTACCAGGATACGCAGTATTTT

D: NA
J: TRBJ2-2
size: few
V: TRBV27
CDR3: CASSLESTGELFF
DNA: TGTGCCAGCAGTTTAGAGAGCACCGGGGAGCTGTTTTTT

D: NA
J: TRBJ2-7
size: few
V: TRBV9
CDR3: CASSPRARTEVREQYF
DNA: TGTGCCAGCAGCCCCAGAGCCCGGACTGAGGTTAGGGAGCAGTACTTC